This entry describes one TCR beta chain. Its antigen is not identified. Germline assignment: CDR1 LNHNV and CDR2 YYDKDF (reference sequence). V dropped 0 bases and J dropped 0 bases, with 9 bases sitting between them. CDR3 size: 16 residues. The data belong to a study of a mutant IDH1 vaccine in newly diagnosed glioma. Across the study: Investigators started vaccination 4-6 weeks after radiotherapy alone, or with temozolomide cycles. Averaging roughly 40 years of age, treated patients were around 60% male and about 38% female.

Study conclusions and caveats: Researchers report vaccine-induced immune responses in just under 95% of patients.

As for time point: week 35, safety follow-up. Alongside topical imiquimod, each dose of vaccine comprised 300 ug of mutant IDH1 20-mer peptide. Patients were given eight vaccinations, scheduled in weeks 1, 3, 5, 7, 11, 15, 19 and 23. Sequencing used immunoSEQ multiplex PCR; TCRdb keeps in-frame clones, though not all of them. The sample lists about 30,000 clones, around 73% occurring once. The sample in question was PBMCs, obtained from a glioma patient whose treatment included an IDH1 peptide vaccine. The chain is built from TRBV15 and TRBJ1-5; D remains unclear. The receptor was isolated from a woman aged 40 to 49 with glioma. The CDR3 DNA reads as TGTGCCACCAGCAGAGATTCGGCAGCTAGCAATCAGCCCCAGCATTTT. Residues: CATSRDSAASNQPQHF.